This T cell receptor (beta chain) was sequenced during a study of cytotoxic CD8 clonotypes in ibrutinib-treated CLL. Study overall: Specimens for response were gathered following a median 12 months of therapy, spanning 6 to 36.

General study results and limits: At ibrutinib response, clonality increased, and at progression it declined back toward baseline.

The CDR3 is made up of 16 amino acids. CDR1 LNHDA and CDR2 SQIVND come from the germline V gene (reference sequence). The junction had 8 bases not matched to a gene; V was cut back by 4 bases and J by 3 bases. Note on this clone: Its antigen remains unknown.

TCRdb's table, derived via immunoSEQ multiplex PCR, lists solely in-frame clones and lacks some. The data show tens of thousands of clones, with approximately 50% seen just once and about 33% held by the top ten. The TCR comes from a human donor with chronic lymphocytic leukemia. The sequencing used PBMCs, collected after 12 months of ibrutinib treatment. The chain combines TRBV19 with TRBJ2-7, with 11 bases aligning to TRBD2. The CDR3 reads CASSTATSGNDYEQYF. The CDR3 region has the DNA TGTGCCAGTAGTACCGCGACTAGCGGGAATGACTACGAGCAGTACTTC.